This T cell receptor beta chain was identified during a study of CD8+ T cells in alopecia areata. Findings and caveats of the study: Scalp data also include sequences from resident alphabeta T cells of normal skin. Mice showed TCR sharing more clearly than patients did, possibly owing to HLA.

Treatment indicated: oral pan-JAK inhibitor, 5-10 mg twice daily. RNA extraction and reverse transcription yielded cDNA as sequencing template. Sequenced by immunoSEQ multiplex PCR; TCRdb stores in-frame clones only, minus some. Among 130,000 or so clones, about 88% were seen once, and the ten largest hold less than 15%. This clone is a singleton in its sample. Its target is not known. With V trimmed by 3 bases and J by 0 bases, 3 bases remained unmatched. The CDR3 contains 15 residues. In germline, CDR1 is GTSNPN, CDR2 SVGIG (reference sequence). The clonotype was recovered from a human donor with alopecia areata. The sample was CD8+ T cells sorted from blood, taken at week 4, from a patient treated with tofacitinib. The chain employs TRBV30 and TRBJ2-1, with 9 bases matching TRBD1. The CDR3 DNA is TGTGCCTGGAGCGGGGACAGGGACTCCTACAATGAGCAGTTCTTC. It translates to CAWSGDRDSYNEQFF. Based on the CDR3 plus reference TRBV30 and TRBJ2-1, the full variable domain is SQTIHQWPATLVQPVGSPLSLECTVEGTSNPNLYWYRQAAGRGLQLLFYSVGIGQISSEVPQNLSASRPQDRQFILSSKKLLLSDSGFYLCAWSGDRDSYNEQFFGPGTRLTVL.